This T cell receptor (beta chain) was identified in a study of cytomegalovirus exposure and HLA in healthy donors. Findings and limits, study-wide: Rates of TCR association differed by HLA locus in a later analysis, with DRB1 highest and HLA-C lowest. There were about 160 TCR beta chains listed as cytomegalovirus-associated. HLA allele associations emerged for about 16,000 TCR beta sequences in a later analysis, at 0.05 false discovery rate. In a later analysis, V- and J-gene trimming of beta chains associated with a DCLRE1C missense variant, replicated independently.

As to this clone: Its target is unknown.

Use of 60 Vbeta and 13 Jbeta primers characterized the PCR. Repertoires were generated with immunoSEQ multiplex PCR, while TCRdb's copy carries only in-frame clones and drops some. The data show approximately 150,000 clones, 80% to 90% seen once. CDR1 and CDR2 (germline): LGHNA, YSLEER. CDR3 length: 16 residues. After removal of 0 bases from V and 7 bases from J, the junction contained 10 bases not matched to a gene. Sequenced: PBMCs. The chain links TRBV4-3 to TRBJ2-3; 7 bases fit TRBD2. The receptor's source is a woman in her 30s in good health and CMV-seropositive. This CDR3 is CASSQDLLTSVYTQYF. CDR3 sequence (DNA): TGCGCCAGCAGCCAAGATCTTCTCACTAGCGTGTATACGCAGTATTTT.